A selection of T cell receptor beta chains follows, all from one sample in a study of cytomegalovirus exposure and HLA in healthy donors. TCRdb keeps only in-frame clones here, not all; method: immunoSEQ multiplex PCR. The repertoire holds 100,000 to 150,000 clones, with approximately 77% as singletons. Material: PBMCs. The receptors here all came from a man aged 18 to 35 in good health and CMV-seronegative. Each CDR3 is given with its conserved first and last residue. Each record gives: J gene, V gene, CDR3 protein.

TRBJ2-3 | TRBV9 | CASSVWDSSTDTQYF
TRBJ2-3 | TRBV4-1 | CASSPHDSVKLVIPSLSQYF
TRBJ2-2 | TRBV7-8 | CASSLLATGELFF
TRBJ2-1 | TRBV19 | CASSIRTGDYNEQFF
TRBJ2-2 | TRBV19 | CASSILAGGTGELFF
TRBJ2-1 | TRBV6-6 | CASSYSSGLDYNEQFF
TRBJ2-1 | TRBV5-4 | CASSFSTSGGPSQLF
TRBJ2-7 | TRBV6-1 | CASSDLKGQGAGSSYEQYF
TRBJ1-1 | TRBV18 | CASSQLPSGGNTEAFF
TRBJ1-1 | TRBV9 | CASRRGGDTEAFF
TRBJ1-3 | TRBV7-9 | CASSRSGGTGNTIYF
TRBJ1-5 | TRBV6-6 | CASTLEGRRNQPQHF